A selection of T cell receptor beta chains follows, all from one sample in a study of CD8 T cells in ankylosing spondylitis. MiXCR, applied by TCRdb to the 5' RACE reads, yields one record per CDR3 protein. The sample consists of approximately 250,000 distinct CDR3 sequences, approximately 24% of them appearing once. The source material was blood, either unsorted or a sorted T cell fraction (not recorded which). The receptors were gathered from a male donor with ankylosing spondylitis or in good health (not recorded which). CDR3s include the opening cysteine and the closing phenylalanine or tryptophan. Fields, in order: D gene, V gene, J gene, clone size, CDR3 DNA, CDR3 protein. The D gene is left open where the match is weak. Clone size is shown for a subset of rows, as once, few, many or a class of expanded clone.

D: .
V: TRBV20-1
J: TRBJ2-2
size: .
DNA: TGCAGTGCTGAGGACCGGGACCGCTACACCGGGGAGCTGTTTTTT
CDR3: CSAEDRDRYTGELFF

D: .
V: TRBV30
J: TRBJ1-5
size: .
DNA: TGTGCCTGGAGTGTAACGGGCCTCATCAATCAGCCCCAGCATTTT
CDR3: CAWSVTGLINQPQHF

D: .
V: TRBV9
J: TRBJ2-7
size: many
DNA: TGTGCCAGCAGCGTAGAGAGTAACTCCTACGAGCAGTACTTC
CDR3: CASSVESNSYEQYF

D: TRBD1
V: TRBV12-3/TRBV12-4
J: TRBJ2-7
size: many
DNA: TGTGCCAGCAGTCCAGGGACAGCCGAGCAGTACTTC
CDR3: CASSPGTAEQYF

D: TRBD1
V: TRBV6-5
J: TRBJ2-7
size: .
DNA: TGTGCCAGCAGTTACCGGGACAGGGGGCAGTATGAGCAGTACTTC
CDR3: CASSYRDRGQYEQYF

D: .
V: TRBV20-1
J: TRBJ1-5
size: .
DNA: TGCAGTGCTACCCCAGGGGTCGACAGCAATCAGCCCCAGCATTTT
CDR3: CSATPGVDSNQPQHF

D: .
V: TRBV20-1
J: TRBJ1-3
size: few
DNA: TGCAGTGCTAGAGACGCCCTCTCTGGAAACACCATATATTTT
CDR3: CSARDALSGNTIYF

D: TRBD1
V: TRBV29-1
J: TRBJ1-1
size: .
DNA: TGCAGCGGCTCGGACAGGGTATCCACTGAAGCTTTCTTT
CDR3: CSGSDRVSTEAFF

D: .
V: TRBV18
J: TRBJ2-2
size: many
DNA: TGTGCCAGCTCACCACCGGGGGGCCGGGACACCGGGGAGCTGTTTTTT
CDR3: CASSPPGGRDTGELFF

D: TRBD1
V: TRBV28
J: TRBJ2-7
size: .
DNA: TGTGCCAGCAGTTTCCCCCGGACAGGGGTACCTGGCGAGCAGTACTTC
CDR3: CASSFPRTGVPGEQYF

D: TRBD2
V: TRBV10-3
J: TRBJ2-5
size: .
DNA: TGTGCCATCAGTGAGTCGGACACAGCGGGGGGCCAAGAGACCCAGTACTTC
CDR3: CAISESDTAGGQETQYF

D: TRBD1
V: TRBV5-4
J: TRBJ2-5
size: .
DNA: TGTGCCAGCAGCTCACAGGGGAGAGGAGAGACCCAGTACTTC
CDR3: CASSSQGRGETQYF

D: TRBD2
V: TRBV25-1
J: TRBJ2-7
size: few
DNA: TGTGCCAGCAGCCCACCCCTGCTAGCGGGGTACGAGCAGTACTTC
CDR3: CASSPPLLAGYEQYF

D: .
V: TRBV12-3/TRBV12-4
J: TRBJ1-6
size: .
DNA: TGTGCCAGCAGTTTCAAGGGAGCATCCCTCCACTTT
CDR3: CASSFKGASLHF

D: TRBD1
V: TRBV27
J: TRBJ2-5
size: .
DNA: TGTGCCAGCAGTTTATTAGGACAGGGGGCGCGAGAGACCCAGTACTTC
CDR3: CASSLLGQGARETQYF

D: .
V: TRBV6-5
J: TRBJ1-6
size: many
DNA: TGTGCCAGCAGTTACAGCGGGGGGCCAAATTCACCCCTCCACTTT
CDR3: CASSYSGGPNSPLHF

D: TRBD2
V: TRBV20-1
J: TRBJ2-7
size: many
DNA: TGCAGTGCTAGAGATGGGGGGGATGTGGCTGGCGAGCAGTACTTC
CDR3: CSARDGGDVAGEQYF

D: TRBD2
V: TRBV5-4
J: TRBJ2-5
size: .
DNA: TGTGCCAGCAGCTTGAAGCGGGGGGGCGACGAGACCCAGTACTTC
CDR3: CASSLKRGGDETQYF

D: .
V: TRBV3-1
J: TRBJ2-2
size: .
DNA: TGTGCCAGCAGCCAATTGGGGGTCACCGGGGAGCTGTTTTTT
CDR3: CASSQLGVTGELFF

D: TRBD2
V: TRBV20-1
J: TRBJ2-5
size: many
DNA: TGCAGTGCTAGGCCTAGCGGGGGTGAGACCCAGTACTTC
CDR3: CSARPSGGETQYF

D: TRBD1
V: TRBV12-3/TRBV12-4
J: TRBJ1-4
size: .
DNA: TGTGCCAGCAGCCTGATGACAGGGATTGAAAAACTGTTTTTT
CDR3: CASSLMTGIEKLFF

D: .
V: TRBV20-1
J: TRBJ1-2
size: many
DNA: TGCAGTGCTAGAGCCTCGAGACAGCCCGCCTCTGGCTACACCTTC
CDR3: CSARASRQPASGYTF

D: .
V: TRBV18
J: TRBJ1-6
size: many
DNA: TGTGCCAGCTCCCCGGACGTTAATTCACCCCTCCACTTT
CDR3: CASSPDVNSPLHF

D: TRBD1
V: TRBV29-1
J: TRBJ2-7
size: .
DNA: TGCAGCGTTAAGGACAGGGATAGTTCCTACGAGCAGTACTTC
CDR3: CSVKDRDSSYEQYF

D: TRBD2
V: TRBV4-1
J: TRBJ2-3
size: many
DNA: TGCGCCAGCAGCCAAACGACTAGCGCCCGCACAGATACGCAGTATTTT
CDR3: CASSQTTSARTDTQYF

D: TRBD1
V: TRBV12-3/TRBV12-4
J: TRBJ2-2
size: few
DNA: TGTGCCAGCAGCTCTGGACAGGTTAACACCGGGGAGCTGTTTTTT
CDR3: CASSSGQVNTGELFF

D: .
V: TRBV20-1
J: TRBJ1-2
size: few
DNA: TGCAGTGCTCCTAAACAAAGCTACACCTTC
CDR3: CSAPKQSYTF

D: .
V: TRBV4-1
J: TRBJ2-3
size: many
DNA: TGCGCCAGCAGCCAAGGACCGTATGATACGCAGTATTTT
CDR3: CASSQGPYDTQYF

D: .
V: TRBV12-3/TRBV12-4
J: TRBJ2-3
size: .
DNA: TGTGCCAGTCAGGGGGAGGCAGATACGCAGTATTTT
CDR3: CASQGEADTQYF

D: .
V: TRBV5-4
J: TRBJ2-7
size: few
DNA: TGTGCCAGCAGCTTGGGAGGGGCGCAGTACGAGCAGTACTTC
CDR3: CASSLGGAQYEQYF

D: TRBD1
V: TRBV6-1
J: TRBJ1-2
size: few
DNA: TGTGCCAGCAGCCCTCGCCCCGGCAGGGGGATAGGCTATGGCTACACCTTC
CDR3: CASSPRPGRGIGYGYTF

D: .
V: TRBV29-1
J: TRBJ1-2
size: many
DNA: TGCAGCGTCATTATGGGCGGCTATGGCTACACCTTC
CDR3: CSVIMGGYGYTF

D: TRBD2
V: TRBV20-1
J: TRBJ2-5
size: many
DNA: TGCAGTGCTAGAGCGGGAGGAGTGGGTCTGATCTTC
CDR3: CSARAGGVGLIF

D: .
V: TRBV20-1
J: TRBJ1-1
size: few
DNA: TGCAGGGGAGGTAGCGCTGAAGCTTTCTTT
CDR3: CRGGSAEAFF

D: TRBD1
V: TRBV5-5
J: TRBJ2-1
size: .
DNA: TGTGCCAGCAGCCGAATGACAGGGGGCCGATTCTTC
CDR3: CASSRMTGGRFF

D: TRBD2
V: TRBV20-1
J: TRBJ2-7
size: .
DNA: TGCAGTGCTAGAGATATAGAACTAGCGGGGGGCTACGAGCAGTACTTC
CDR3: CSARDIELAGGYEQYF

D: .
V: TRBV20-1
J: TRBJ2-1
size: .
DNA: TGCAGTGCTACTAGTCGCGATGAGCAGTTCTTC
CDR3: CSATSRDEQFF

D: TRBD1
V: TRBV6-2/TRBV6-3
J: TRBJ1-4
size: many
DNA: TGTGCCAGCAGGACCACAGGGGCGGGTGAAGAAAAACTGTTTTTT
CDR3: CASRTTGAGEEKLFF

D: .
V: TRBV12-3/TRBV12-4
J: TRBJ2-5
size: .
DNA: TGTGCCAGCAGTTTATTACTCCGAGACCAAGAGACCCAGTACTTC
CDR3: CASSLLLRDQETQYF

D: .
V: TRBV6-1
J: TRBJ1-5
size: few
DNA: TGTGCCAGCAGCCAACGGGACACCAATCAGCCCCAGCATTTT
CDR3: CASSQRDTNQPQHF

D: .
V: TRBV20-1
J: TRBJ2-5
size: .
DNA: TGCAGTGCTAGATGGGGCGGGTCCGGGGAGACCCAGTACTTC
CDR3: CSARWGGSGETQYF

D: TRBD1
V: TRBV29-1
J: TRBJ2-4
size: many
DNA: TGCAGCGTTGAGCCAGACAGGGAAGACATTCAGTACTTC
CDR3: CSVEPDREDIQYF

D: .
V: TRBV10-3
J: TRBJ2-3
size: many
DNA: TGTGCCATCAGTGAGTCGAGTAGGCCAGATACGCAGTATTTT
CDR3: CAISESSRPDTQYF

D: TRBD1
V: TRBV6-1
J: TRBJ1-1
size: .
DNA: TGTGCCAGCAGTCCGCGGACAGGGACAAACACTGAAGCTTTCTTT
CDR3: CASSPRTGTNTEAFF

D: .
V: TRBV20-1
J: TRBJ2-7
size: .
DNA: TGCTGTGCTAGAGTCCGGCCCGGGGGACTGGTGGGGGAGCAGTACTTC
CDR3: CCARVRPGGLVGEQYF

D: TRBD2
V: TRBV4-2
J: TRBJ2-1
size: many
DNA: TGTGCCAGCAGCCAAGACTCTCAGCGGGGGGCGCAGTTCTTC
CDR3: CASSQDSQRGAQFF

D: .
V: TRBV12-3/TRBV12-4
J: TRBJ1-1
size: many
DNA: TGTGCCAGCACCTCGATCATGGGAGCTTTCTTT
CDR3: CASTSIMGAFF

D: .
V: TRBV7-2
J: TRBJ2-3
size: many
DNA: TGTGCCACTCACACGTTTCGAAGAGGCACAGATACGCAGTATTTT
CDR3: CATHTFRRGTDTQYF

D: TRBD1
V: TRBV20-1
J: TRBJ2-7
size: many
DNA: TGCAGTGCCAGGACAGGCTACGAGCAGTACTTC
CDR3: CSARTGYEQYF

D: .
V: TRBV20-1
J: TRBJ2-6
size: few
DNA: TGCAGTGCTAGTACGGCAGCGGACTCTGGGGCCAACGTCCTGACTTTC
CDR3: CSASTAADSGANVLTF

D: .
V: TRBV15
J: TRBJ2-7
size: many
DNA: TGTGCCACCAGCAGAGATGTCGGGGTTCTCTACGAGCAGTACTTC
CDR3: CATSRDVGVLYEQYF

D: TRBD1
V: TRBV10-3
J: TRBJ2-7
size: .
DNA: TGTGCCATCAGGGACGTAGGGACAGGGACCGAGCAGTACTTC
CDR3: CAIRDVGTGTEQYF

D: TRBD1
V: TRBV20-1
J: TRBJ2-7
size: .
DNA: TGCAGTGCTATTGGACAGGGGACCTACGAGCAGTACTTC
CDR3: CSAIGQGTYEQYF

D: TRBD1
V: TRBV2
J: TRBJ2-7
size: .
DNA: TGTGCCTCAGCAAGGGACAGGGGCCACGAGCAGTACTTC
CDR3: CASARDRGHEQYF

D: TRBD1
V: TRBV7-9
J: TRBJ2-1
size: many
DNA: TGTGCCAGCAGCTCGGACAGGGACTACAATGAGCAGTTCTTC
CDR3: CASSSDRDYNEQFF

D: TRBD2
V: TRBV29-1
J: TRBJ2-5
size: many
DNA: TGCAGCGTGTGGGAGGGTGCGGAGACCCAGTACTTC
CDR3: CSVWEGAETQYF

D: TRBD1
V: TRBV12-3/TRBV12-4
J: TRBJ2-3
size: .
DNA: TGTGCCAGCAGTCCCACAACAGGGGGCGCAGATACGCAGTATTTT
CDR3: CASSPTTGGADTQYF

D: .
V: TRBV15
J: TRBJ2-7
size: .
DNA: TGTGCCACCAGCATCCCGTCGGACAGCCCAGACGAGCAGTACTTC
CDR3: CATSIPSDSPDEQYF

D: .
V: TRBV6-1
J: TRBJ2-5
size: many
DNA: TGTGCCAGCATCAGGACGAGTGAAGAGACCCAGTACTTC
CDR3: CASIRTSEETQYF